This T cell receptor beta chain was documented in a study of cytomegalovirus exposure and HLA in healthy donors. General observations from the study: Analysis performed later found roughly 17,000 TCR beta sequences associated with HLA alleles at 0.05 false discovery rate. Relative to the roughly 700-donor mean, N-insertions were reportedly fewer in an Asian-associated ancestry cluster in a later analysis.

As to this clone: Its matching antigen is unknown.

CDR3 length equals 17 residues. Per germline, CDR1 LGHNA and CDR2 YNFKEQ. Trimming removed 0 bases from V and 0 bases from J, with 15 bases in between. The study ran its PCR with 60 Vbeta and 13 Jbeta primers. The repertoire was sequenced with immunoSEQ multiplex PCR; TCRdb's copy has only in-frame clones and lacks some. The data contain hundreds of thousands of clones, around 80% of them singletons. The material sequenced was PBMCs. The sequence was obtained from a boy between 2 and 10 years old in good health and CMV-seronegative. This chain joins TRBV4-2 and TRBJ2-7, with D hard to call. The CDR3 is CASSQDRSNPGSYEQYF. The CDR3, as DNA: TGTGCCAGCAGCCAAGACCGGTCGAACCCCGGCTCCTACGAGCAGTACTTC.